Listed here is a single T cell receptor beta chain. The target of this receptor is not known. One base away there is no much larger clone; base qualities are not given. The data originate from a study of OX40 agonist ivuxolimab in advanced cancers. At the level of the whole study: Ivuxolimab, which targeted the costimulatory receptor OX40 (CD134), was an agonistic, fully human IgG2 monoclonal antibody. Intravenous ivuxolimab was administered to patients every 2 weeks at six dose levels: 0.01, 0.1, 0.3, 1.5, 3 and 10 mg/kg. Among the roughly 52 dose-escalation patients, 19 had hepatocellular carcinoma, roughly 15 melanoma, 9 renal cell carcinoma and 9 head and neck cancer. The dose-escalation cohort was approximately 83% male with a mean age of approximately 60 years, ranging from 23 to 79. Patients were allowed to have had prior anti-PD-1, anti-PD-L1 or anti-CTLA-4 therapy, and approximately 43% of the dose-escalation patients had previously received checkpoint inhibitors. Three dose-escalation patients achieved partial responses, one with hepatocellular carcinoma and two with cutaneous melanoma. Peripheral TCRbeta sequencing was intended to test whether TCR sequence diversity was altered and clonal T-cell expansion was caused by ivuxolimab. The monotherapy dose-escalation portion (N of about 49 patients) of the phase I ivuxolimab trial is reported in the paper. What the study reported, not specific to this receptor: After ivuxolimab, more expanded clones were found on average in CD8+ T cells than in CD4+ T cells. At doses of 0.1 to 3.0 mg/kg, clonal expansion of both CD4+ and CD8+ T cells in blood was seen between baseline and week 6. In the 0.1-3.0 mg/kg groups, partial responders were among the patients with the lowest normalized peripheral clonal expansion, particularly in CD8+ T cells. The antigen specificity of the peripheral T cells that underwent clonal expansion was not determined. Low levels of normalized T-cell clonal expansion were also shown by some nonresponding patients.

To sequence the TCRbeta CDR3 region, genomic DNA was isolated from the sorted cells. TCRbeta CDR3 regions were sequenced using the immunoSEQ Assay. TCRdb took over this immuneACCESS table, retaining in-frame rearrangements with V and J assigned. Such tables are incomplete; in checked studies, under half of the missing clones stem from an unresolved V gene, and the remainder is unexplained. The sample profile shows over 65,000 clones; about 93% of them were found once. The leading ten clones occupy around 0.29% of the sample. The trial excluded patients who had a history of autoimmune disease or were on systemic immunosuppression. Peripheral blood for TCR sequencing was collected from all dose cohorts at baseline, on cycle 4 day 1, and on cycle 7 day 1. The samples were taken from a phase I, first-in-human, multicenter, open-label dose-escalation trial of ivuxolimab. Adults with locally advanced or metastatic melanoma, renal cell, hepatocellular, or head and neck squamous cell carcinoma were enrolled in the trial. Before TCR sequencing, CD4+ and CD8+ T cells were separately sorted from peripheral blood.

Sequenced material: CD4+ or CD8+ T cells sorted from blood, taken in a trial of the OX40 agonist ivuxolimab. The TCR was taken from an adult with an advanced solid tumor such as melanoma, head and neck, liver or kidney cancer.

The DNA is TGTGCCAGTAGTGGAGGGGCGCCTGAAAAACTGTTTTTT. Its amino acids are CASSGGAPEKLFF. The rearrangement combines TRBV19 with TRBJ1-4; TRBD1 is perhaps the D gene, given 5 matching bases. The CDR3 runs 13 amino acids, cysteine and phenylalanine included. Kept here is only the CDR3 DNA, which spans 39 bases and is read in frame from base 1. V loses 5 bases of germline sequence and J loses 7 bases, and the interval between the two ends is 11 bases. Sequences LNHDA (CDR1) and SQIVND (CDR2) are obtained from the germline V gene (reference sequence).